This TCR beta chain is drawn from a study of response to subunit inactivated influenza vaccine. This clonotype was seen only a few times. Antigen unknown. Germline CDR1 and CDR2: MNHNS and SASEGT. This CDR3 contains 16 residues. Deletions cut 3 bases from V and 5 bases from J, with 19 bases between. Study conclusions and caveats: Authors proposed each seasonal influenza vaccination draws in few new T cells.

TCRdb re-called the RT-PCR reads with MiXCR, one entry per CDR3 protein. The table shows approximately 500,000 distinct CDR3 sequences, with around 21% occurring only once. These sequences were also reported in another study, on T cells expressing NK-cell markers. Turning to that study: TCR beta libraries carry UMIs added by 5'RACE template switching. Each TCR beta repertoire originated in sorted T cells that were CD3+CD56+NKG2C+, CD3+CD56+NKG2C- or CD3+CD56-NKG2C+. One of eight sequenced donors was HCMV-seronegative; the other seven were seropositive. One observes that, in a few donors, these clonotypes were also the leading ones within the CD3+CD56-NKG2C+ fraction.

This rearrangement joins TRBV6-1 to TRBJ1-1; D is unclear. This clonotype was obtained from a man aged 50 to 59 who received an inactivated influenza vaccine. The specimen was CD4+ T cells sorted from PBMCs, collected about 13 days after vaccination. CDR3 residues: CASSDGEVPSRTEAFF. CDR3 DNA: TGTGCCAGCAGTGACGGGGAGGTCCCGAGTAGAACTGAAGCTTTCTTT.